A single sample gave rise to the 30 T cell receptor beta chains below, sequenced in a study of T-cell memory formation after mild COVID-19. TCRdb analysed the 5' RACE reads with MiXCR anew, one entry per CDR3 protein. Among roughly 560,000 distinct CDR3 sequences listed, roughly 22% were seen once. The sequenced sample was PBMCs or a T cell subset sorted from them (not recorded which). Source of these receptors: an adult woman who had mild COVID-19 (a few samples of this study predate the infection). Cell type and time point are not known.

This clonotype has a handful of counts. V usage is TRBV29-1 and J usage is TRBJ2-7; 8 bases line up with TRBD1. The germline V gene has CDR1 SQVTM and CDR2 ANQGSEA. Trimming removed 4 bases from V and 3 bases from J; junction bases left unmatched: 8. This CDR3 comprises 14 residues. In DNA form, the CDR3 reads TGCAGCGTTGGAGACAGGGGACGGGGCTACGAGCAGTACTTC. It is translated as CSVGDRGRGYEQYF.

This clonotype was seen many times. V gene TRBV9 combines with J gene TRBJ2-3; TRBD2 might be the D (6 bases). The CDR3 length is 13 residues. The V gene's germline CDR1 is SGDLS and CDR2 YYNGEE. Deletions cut 3 bases from V and 4 bases from J, with 9 bases between. CDR3 amino acids: CASSGGVSDTQYF. The CDR3 DNA reads as TGTGCCAGCAGCGGCGGGGTTTCAGATACGCAGTATTTT.

The chain recombines TRBV4-3 with TRBJ1-2, with D tentatively TRBD1 (5 bases). V dropped 4 bases and J dropped 7 bases, with 16 bases sitting between them. Looked up from germline, CDR1 is LGHNA and CDR2 is YSLEER. There are 14 residues in the CDR3. As DNA, the CDR3 is TGCGCCAGCAGCCGAGGGCAGGGTCTTCGTGGCTACACCTTC. Its translation: CASSRGQGLRGYTF.

The chain is built from TRBV4-3 and TRBJ2-1; TRBD2 aligns across 13 bases. The CDR3 covers 20 residues. Germline V gives CDR1 LGHNA, CDR2 YSLEER. Unmatched junction bases numbered 17, after V lost 0 bases and J lost 9 bases. The CDR3 reads CASSQDIALAGGGDNAEQFF. CDR3 coding DNA: TGCGCCAGCAGCCAAGATATAGCACTAGCGGGAGGGGGGGATAACGCTGAGCAGTTCTTC.

This chain joins TRBV2 and TRBJ2-1; 7 nucleotides line up with TRBD2. CDR1 SNHLY and CDR2 FYNNEI come from the germline V gene. The CDR3 spans 15 residues. J was trimmed by 3 bases and V by 4 bases; bases with no gene match: 6. The CDR3 nucleotides are TGTGCCAGCAGTGGGCTAGCGGAGATCTACAATGAGCAGTTCTTC. Amino acids: CASSGLAEIYNEQFF. Full variable domain (rest looked up from reference TRBV2 and TRBJ2-1): EPEVTQTPSHQVTQMGQEVILRCVPISNHLYFYWYRQILGQKVEFLVSFYNNEISEKSEIFDDQFSVERPDGSNFTLKIRSTKLEDSAMYFCASSGLAEIYNEQFFGPGTRLTVL.

Concerning this clonotype itself: The junction departs from germline at one end; a sequencing error may be responsible. The chain joins TRBV3-1 to TRBJ2-7; TRBD1 matches 9 bases. This CDR3 has 13 amino acids. Germline V lookup: CDR1 LGHDT, CDR2 YNNKEL (reference sequence). CDR3 sequence reads: CASSDRGAYDQYF. The DNA for the CDR3 is TGTGCCAGCAGCGACAGGGGGGCCTACGATCAGTACTTC.

The chain is built from TRBV30 and TRBJ2-1; 7 bases line up with TRBD1. V was pared by 3 bases and J by 5 bases, with 13 bases of the junction left unmatched. The germline V gene encodes CDR1 GTSNPN and CDR2 SVGIG (reference sequence). CDR3 size: 16 residues. Here the CDR3 reads CAWRPPRDRIHNEQFF. The CDR3 nucleotides are TGTGCCTGGAGGCCCCCCCGGGACAGAATCCACAATGAGCAGTTCTTC.

This chain links TRBV2 with TRBJ1-2; the D is unclear. Germline assignment: CDR1 SNHLY and CDR2 FYNNEI. The CDR3 consists of 13 residues. Trimming took off 0 bases at V and 4 bases at J, with 6 bases between the two ends. The CDR3 here is CASSEAGSYGYTF. As DNA, the CDR3 is TGTGCCAGCAGTGAAGCTGGGTCCTATGGCTACACCTTC.

The chain links TRBV6-2 or TRBV6-3 to TRBJ2-1; 8 nucleotides line up with TRBD1. J was trimmed by 7 bases and V by 6 bases; bases with no gene match: 5. The germline CDR1 and CDR2 sequences are MNHEY and SVGEGT. This CDR3 comprises 13 residues. The CDR3 nucleotides are TGTGCCAGCAGGGCGGACAGGGCTAATGAGCAGTTCTTC. Protein product: CASRADRANEQFF.

This clonotype occurred a few times. J is TRBJ2-5 and V is TRBV12-3 or TRBV12-4, with TRBD2 as a possible D gene (5 bases). This CDR3 has 14 amino acids. Trimming took off 1 base at V and 5 bases at J, with 11 bases between the two ends. As DNA, the CDR3 is TGTGCCAGCAGTTTAGGTCGGGGTTCGGAGACCCAGTACTTC. Its translation is CASSLGRGSETQYF.

J is TRBJ1-2 and V is TRBV7-3, with D possibly being TRBD1 (6 bases). V was trimmed by 5 bases and J by 0 bases, leaving 10 bases between them. The germline V gene encodes CDR1 SGHTA and CDR2 FQGTGA. The CDR3 is made up of 14 amino acids. The CDR3: CASSPTGTNYGYTF. CDR3 nucleotides: TGTGCCAGCAGCCCGACAGGAACTAACTATGGCTACACCTTC.

This clonotype has only a few counts. The chain has TRBV20-1 and TRBJ2-5; 13 nucleotides agree with TRBD2. The V segment lost 4 bases and the J segment 2 bases; nucleotides outside the gene matches: 7. Germline assignment: CDR1 DFQATT and CDR2 SNEGSKA (reference sequence). CDR3 length: 16 residues. The CDR3 bases are TGCAGTGCTACTTCTAGGACTAGCGGGGGACAAGAGACCCAGTACTTC. This encodes CSATSRTSGGQETQYF.

This clonotype was seen more than once but under ten times. As DNA, the CDR3 is TGTGCCACCAGTGACCCGGGGGCTAGCGGGAACAATGAGCAGTTCTTC. Residues: CATSDPGASGNNEQFF. This rearrangement joins TRBV24-1 to TRBJ2-1; 9 nucleotides line up with TRBD2. Germline lookup yields CDR1 KGHDR and CDR2 SFDVKD. Germline trimming cut 4 bases from V and 5 bases from J; bases unmatched to any gene: 8. The CDR3 has 16 residues.

V is TRBV5-4 and J is TRBJ2-6, with 8 bases lining up with TRBD1. The V gene's germline CDR1 is SGHNT and CDR2 YYREEE (reference sequence). The CDR3 runs 17 residues. V was pared by 0 bases and J by 3 bases, with 5 bases of the junction left unmatched. CDR3 in DNA: TGTGCCAGCAGCTTGGAGGCAGGGGGCTTTGGGGCCAACGTCCTGACTTTC. The encoded protein is CASSLEAGGFGANVLTF. Variable domain in full (rest from reference TRBV5-4 and TRBJ2-6): ETGVTQSPTHLIKTRGQQVTLRCSSQSGHNTVSWYQQALGQGPQFIFQYYREEENGRGNFPPRFSGLQFPNYSSELNVNALELDDSALYLCASSLEAGGFGANVLTFGAGSRLTVL.

This clonotype was counted many times. The V call is TRBV19, the J call TRBJ1-3; D unresolved. V lost 0 bases, J lost 0 bases, and 6 bases lay in between. The germline CDR1 and CDR2 sequences are LNHDA and SQIVND (reference sequence). This CDR3 region has 15 residues. The CDR3, as DNA: TGTGCCAGTAGTATAGATAGGAACTCTGGAAACACCATATATTTT. Protein: CASSIDRNSGNTIYF.

This rearrangement joins TRBV5-1 to TRBJ1-1; D is uncertain. The CDR3 totals 13 residues. In germline, CDR1 is SGHRS, CDR2 YFSETQ. Trimming removed 5 bases from V and 1 base from J, with 9 bases in between. In DNA form, the CDR3 reads TGCGCCAGCAGAATAGACCCGAACACTGAAGCTTTCTTT. It yields the protein CASRIDPNTEAFF.

Only one count was recorded for this clonotype. This rearrangement joins TRBV10-3 to TRBJ1-2; 10 nucleotides align to TRBD1. The CDR3 totals 14 residues. Germline CDR1 ENHRY, CDR2 SYGVKD. Trimming removed 6 bases from V and 4 bases from J; junction bases left unmatched: 5. CDR3 bases: TGTGCCATCAGCGACAGGGGGCTCAGCTATGGCTACACCTTC. It is translated as CAISDRGLSYGYTF.

V gene TRBV5-1 combines with J gene TRBJ1-6, with 11 nucleotides matching TRBD1. Germline CDR1 and CDR2: SGHRS and YFSETQ. This CDR3 is built from 15 residues. V dropped 4 bases and J dropped 7; count of bases not matched to a gene: 4. The CDR3 region has the DNA TGCGCCAGCAGCGTGGGGACAGGGGGGAATTCACCCCTCCACTTT. This codes for CASSVGTGGNSPLHF.

This clonotype was counted a few times. The V and J genes are TRBV3-1 and TRBJ1-1; D gene unclear. This CDR3 contains 12 residues. V was shortened by 6 bases and J by 4 bases, with 9 bases between the two germline ends. The germline V gene encodes CDR1 LGHDT and CDR2 YNNKEL (reference sequence). CDR3 nucleotide sequence: TGTGCCAGCAGGCGGATAGGCACTGAAGCTTTCTTT. As protein: CASRRIGTEAFF.

The chain links TRBV12-3 or TRBV12-4 to TRBJ2-4; 11 nucleotides match TRBD2. The CDR3 runs 17 residues. V gave up 6 bases and J gave up 5 bases; unmatched junction bases: 12. CDR3 DNA sequence: TGTGCCAGCAGCCCCCCAAAGACTAGCGGGATTCAAAACATTCAGTACTTC. This sequence encodes CASSPPKTSGIQNIQYF.

J is TRBJ1-1 and V is TRBV6-2 or TRBV6-3; D is possibly TRBD1 (6 bases). V was trimmed by 5 bases and J by 5 bases, leaving 15 bases between them. The CDR3 totals 14 residues. The V gene's germline CDR1 is MNHEY and CDR2 SVGEGT. CDR3 bases: TGTGCCAGCAGTATGACAGGTTGGGGGACTGAAGCTTTCTTT. Translation: CASSMTGWGTEAFF.

This clonotype has at least ten counts. The chain combines TRBV5-1 with TRBJ2-5; TRBD1 aligns across 8 bases. Germline CDR1 is SGHRS and CDR2 is YFSETQ. V gave up 3 bases and J gave up 2 bases; unmatched junction bases: 6. CDR3 length: 15 amino acids. Here the CDR3 reads CASSWGTGGQETQYF. The CDR3, as DNA: TGCGCCAGCAGCTGGGGGACAGGAGGACAAGAGACCCAGTACTTC.

This clonotype was detected only a few times. The V and J genes are TRBV5-1 and TRBJ2-7, with TRBD2 as a possible D gene (6 bases). CDR1 is SGHRS, CDR2 YFSETQ, per germline. V was shortened by 1 base and J by 3 bases, with 11 bases between the two germline ends. The CDR3 loop spans 14 amino acids. CDR3 coding DNA: TGCGCCAGCAGCTTGAACGGGGGTTACTACGAGCAGTACTTC. This gives the protein CASSLNGGYYEQYF.

The chain combines TRBV20-1 with TRBJ2-7, with D perhaps matching TRBD2 (5 bases). V lost 2 bases and J lost 5, with 25 bases in between. The length of the CDR3 is 17 residues. Germline lookup yields CDR1 DFQATT and CDR2 SNEGSKA (reference sequence). CDR3 amino acids: CSARPYGGQPLGNEQYF. CDR3 sequence (DNA): TGCAGTGCTAGACCCTATGGCGGGCAACCTTTGGGGAACGAGCAGTACTTC.

This clonotype came up a few times. The chain recombines TRBV5-6 with TRBJ1-6; no clear D gene. V was pared by 4 bases and J by 6 bases, with 20 bases between. CDR3 length: 17 residues. Germline V CDR1 and CDR2: SGHDT, YYEEEE. This CDR3 is CASSPSREPAFNSPLHF. CDR3 bases: TGTGCCAGCAGCCCGAGCCGGGAGCCAGCCTTTAATTCACCCCTCCACTTT.

The gene calls are TRBV18 and TRBJ1-1; D remains ambiguous. The V end was cut by 2 bases, the J end by 5 bases, with 18 bases between. In germline, CDR1 is KGHSH, CDR2 LQKENI. The CDR3 extends over 16 amino acids. CDR3: CASSPDVRAGVTEAFF. The CDR3 DNA reads as TGTGCCAGCTCACCAGATGTAAGGGCGGGTGTGACTGAAGCTTTCTTT.

This clonotype showed up just a few times. V and J are TRBV10-3 and TRBJ1-1; D remains ambiguous. The germline V gene has CDR1 ENHRY and CDR2 SYGVKD. Trimming removed 4 bases at V and 1 base at J, with 7 bases between. CDR3 length: 13 residues. DNA of the CDR3: TGTGCCATCAGTGGAACGGAGAACACTGAAGCTTTCTTT. Its translation: CAISGTENTEAFF.

The J gene is TRBJ1-5, the V gene TRBV20-1; TRBD1 matches 12 bases. V lost 3 bases to trimming and J lost 6 bases; unmatched junction nucleotides: 6. The germline CDR1 and CDR2 sequences are DFQATT and SNEGSKA (reference sequence). The CDR3 is 15 residues long. CDR3 nucleotides: TGCAGTGCTAGCGGGGACAGGGGGCTAGGTCAGCCCCAGCATTTT. It translates to CSASGDRGLGQPQHF.

This chain connects TRBV12-3 or TRBV12-4 to TRBJ1-4; 8 bases are shared with TRBD1. CDR3 length equals 14 residues. The junction had 4 bases not matched to a gene; V was cut back by 2 bases and J by 8 bases. In DNA form, the CDR3 reads TGTGCCAGCAGTTTAACAGGGGGTTGGGAAAAACTGTTTTTT. Residues: CASSLTGGWEKLFF.

This clonotype occurred a few times. CDR3 bases: TGTGCCAGCATCAGAGACAGTATCACTGAAGCTTTCTTT. It translates to CASIRDSITEAFF. This chain links TRBV12-3 or TRBV12-4 with TRBJ1-1; possibly TRBD1 for D (5 bases). This CDR3 spans 13 amino acids. Trimming removed 7 bases from V and 4 bases from J, with 13 bases in between.